A single sample is the source of the 21 T cell receptor beta chains below, sequenced in a study of CD8 T cells in ankylosing spondylitis. Study results and limitations: One TCR beta motif, made up of about 8 highly homologous variants, appeared characteristic of ankylosing spondylitis blood.

These receptors are not linked to any known antigen. TCRdb processed the 5' RACE reads anew with MiXCR; each CDR3 protein has one entry. The sample lists a few hundred thousand distinct CDR3 sequences, 5.5% to 7.5% occurring once. The sample was blood, either unsorted or a sorted T cell fraction (not recorded which). Every receptor here comes from a male donor with ankylosing spondylitis.

For this clonotype: Its ends do not fully match the called genes, so a read error is possible. The V gene is TRBV5-1, the J gene TRBJ1-1; D perhaps matches TRBD1 (6 bases). Germline V gene data show CDR1 as SGHRS and CDR2 as YFSETQ. The CDR3 spans 14 residues. CDR3 in amino acids: CASSLGQGNAEAFF. Here the CDR3 DNA reads TGCGCCAGCAGCTTGGGGCAGGGGAACGCTGAAGCTTTCTTT.

This clonotype was found a few times. The V call is TRBV27, the J call TRBJ1-1, with no clear D. Trimming removed 3 bases from V and 2 bases from J, with 13 bases in between. Germline loops: CDR1 MNHEY, CDR2 SMNVEV (reference sequence). The length of the CDR3 is 15 residues. CDR3 sequence: CASSFSAGANTEAFF. DNA of the CDR3: TGTGCCAGCAGTTTTTCCGCAGGAGCCAACACTGAAGCTTTCTTT.

At least ten counts were recorded for this clonotype. The chain carries TRBV4-3 and TRBJ2-6, with no clear D. This CDR3 spans 15 amino acids. Trimming left V 4 bases short and J 1 base short, with 8 bases between. Germline V gene lookup returns CDR1 LGHNA and CDR2 YSLEER. As DNA, the CDR3 is TGCGCCAGCAGCCCCTCACGGTCTGGGGCCAACGTCCTGACTTTC. This gives the protein CASSPSRSGANVLTF.

This clonotype was found many times. This sequence joins TRBV6-5 and TRBJ2-7, with 7 bases fitting TRBD1. Germline V lookup: CDR1 MNHEY, CDR2 SVGAGI. Germline trimming cut 2 bases from V and 7 bases from J; bases unmatched to any gene: 8. CDR3 length: 14 residues. CDR3 sequence reads: CASSYRSGGREQYF. DNA of the CDR3: TGTGCCAGCAGTTACCGGTCAGGGGGTAGAGAGCAGTACTTC.

Only a few counts were recorded for this clonotype. This chain joins TRBV20-1 and TRBJ2-7; D might be TRBD2 (7 bases). The CDR3 length is 16 residues. With 5 bases removed from V and 2 bases from J, the gap between germline ends came to 22 bases. The germline V gene has CDR1 DFQATT and CDR2 SNEGSKA (reference sequence). The CDR3 DNA is TGCAGTGCTGAGGGAGGGGCGGGGACACCGGCCTACGAGCAGTACTTC. This encodes CSAEGGAGTPAYEQYF.

This clonotype was detected a few times. CDR3 region: CASSRRLAGVGTDTQYF. CDR3 nucleotides: TGCGCCAGCAGCCGAAGACTAGCGGGAGTTGGGACAGATACGCAGTATTTT. The chain has TRBV4-3 and TRBJ2-3; TRBD2 aligns across 12 bases. With 4 bases clipped from V and 3 bases from J, the junction kept 8 bases outside the gene matches. There are 17 residues in the CDR3. Germline V gives CDR1 LGHNA, CDR2 YSLEER.

This clonotype was detected many times. The chain recombines TRBV11-2 with TRBJ2-7; D is unclear. The germline V gene encodes CDR1 SGHAT and CDR2 FQNNGV. V lost 3 bases to trimming and J lost 3 bases, with 18 bases between them. This CDR3 is 16 amino acids long. In DNA, the CDR3 is TGTGCCAGCAGCTTCCCCCGACACTCCCCCTTCTACGAGCAGTACTTC. Residues: CASSFPRHSPFYEQYF. Full variable domain (remainder filled in from reference TRBV11-2 and TRBJ2-7): EAGVAQSPRYKIIEKRQSVAFWCNPISGHATLYWYQQILGQGPKLLIQFQNNGVVDDSQLPKDRFSAERLKGVDSTLKIQPAKLEDSAVYLCASSFPRHSPFYEQYFGPGTRLTVT.

This clonotype was seen repeatedly, ten times or more. This chain uses TRBV20-1 with TRBJ2-4; D is perhaps TRBD1 (6 bases). V lost 6 bases and J 4 bases, leaving 19 bases between the germline ends. Germline CDR1 and CDR2: DFQATT and SNEGSKA (reference sequence). CDR3 length equals 15 residues. The CDR3 DNA follows: TGCAGTGCCCAACAGGGAAGGATTTTGAAAAACATTCAGTACTTC. Translated: CSAQQGRILKNIQYF.

Comments on this clonotype: A much larger clone sits a single nucleotide away, making a read error possible. Since the CDR3 does not end with the conserved phenylalanine or tryptophan, this likely comes from a read error. The rearrangement uses TRBV27 and TRBJ2-7; 7 bases agree with TRBD1. This CDR3 region has 17 residues. Trimming at V came to 6 bases and at J to 3 bases, leaving 17 bases not matched to a gene. Germline V lookup: CDR1 MNHEY, CDR2 SMNVEV (reference sequence). The chain's CDR3 is CASSFQPGTEKIYEQYS. The CDR3 region has the DNA TGTGCCAGCAGCTTCCAACCGGGGACAGAGAAGATCTACGAGCAGTACTCC.

This clonotype was found many times. The chain uses TRBV27 and TRBJ2-7, with 10 bases fitting TRBD2. The CDR3 length is 13 residues. Unmatched junction bases numbered 6, after V lost 6 bases and J lost 7 bases. Per the germline V gene, CDR1 is MNHEY and CDR2 is SMNVEV (reference sequence). In nucleotides, the CDR3 is TGTGCCAGCAGACTAGCGGGGACTGGAGAGCAGTACTTC. Amino acid sequence: CASRLAGTGEQYF.

Ten or more counts support this clonotype. The chain recombines TRBV4-1 with TRBJ1-5, with D possibly being TRBD1 (5 bases). In germline, CDR1 is MGHRA, CDR2 YSYEKL. V was trimmed by 0 bases and J by 4 bases, leaving 13 bases between them. This CDR3 contains 16 residues. DNA of the CDR3: TGCGCCAGCAGCCAAGAAGCAACGGGGACTAATCAGCCCCAGCATTTT. Amino acids: CASSQEATGTNQPQHF.

This clonotype was seen a few times. This chain links TRBV7-9 with TRBJ2-1, with D maybe TRBD2 (5 bases). V lost 3 bases and J lost 10, with 13 bases in between. Germline CDR1 and CDR2: SEHNR and FQNEAQ (reference sequence). The CDR3 runs to 13 residues. The CDR3 region has the DNA TGTGCCAGCAGCTTGCCCGGGGTAGGGGAGCAGTTCTTC. Residues: CASSLPGVGEQFF. Full variable domain (remainder filled in from reference TRBV7-9 and TRBJ2-1): DTGVSQNPRHKITKRGQNVTFRCDPISEHNRLYWYRQTLGQGPEFLTYFQNEAQLEKSRLLSDRFSAERPKGSFSTLEIQRTEQGDSAMYLCASSLPGVGEQFFGPGTRLTVL.

This clonotype has ten or more counts. CDR3 protein: CASSWGTANEQFF. The CDR3 DNA reads TGTGCCAGCAGTTGGGGCACGGCCAATGAGCAGTTCTTC. The chain has TRBV27 and TRBJ2-1; maybe TRBD1 (5 bases). CDR1 is MNHEY, CDR2 SMNVEV, per germline (reference sequence). The CDR3 consists of 13 residues. V was pared by 4 bases and J by 6 bases, with 10 bases between.

This clonotype has at least ten counts. The J gene is TRBJ2-3, the V gene TRBV29-1; a possible D gene is TRBD2 (5 bases). Germline assignment: CDR1 SQVTM and CDR2 ANQGSEA. The CDR3 extends over 17 amino acids. V was shortened by 0 bases and J by 1 base, with 17 bases between the two germline ends. The CDR3, as DNA: TGCAGCGTTGAAGATCTTACGGCGACCGGGGGCACAGATACGCAGTATTTT. It codes for CSVEDLTATGGTDTQYF.

The sample holds many counts of this clonotype. The rearrangement uses TRBV7-2 and TRBJ2-7; D is possibly TRBD2 (6 bases). The germline gives CDR1 SGHTA, CDR2 FQGNSA. The V gene lost 5 bases and the J gene lost 3 bases, with 14 bases spanning the gap. The CDR3 is 14 residues long. Written as DNA, the CDR3 is TGTGCCAGCAGCCCGGGACTGATCTACTACGAGCAGTACTTC. Translation: CASSPGLIYYEQYF.

This clonotype was counted at least ten times. V gene TRBV4-2 combines with J gene TRBJ1-3; D is uncertain. The germline gives CDR1 LGHNA, CDR2 YNFKEQ. The CDR3 extends over 12 amino acids. V lost 4 bases and J 4 bases, leaving 5 bases between the germline ends. The CDR3 coding sequence is TGTGCCAGCAGCCCCGGCGGAAACACCATATATTTT. As protein: CASSPGGNTIYF.

The chain's CDR3 is CAWSSWGFRSGANVLTF. The CDR3 region has the DNA TGTGCCTGGAGCTCTTGGGGATTTAGGTCTGGGGCCAACGTCCTGACTTTC. The chain links TRBV30 to TRBJ2-6; the D is unclear. CDR1 and CDR2 (germline): GTSNPN, SVGIG (reference sequence). The CDR3 sequence is 17 residues long. V was cut by 3 bases and J by 1 base, with 16 bases left in between. The complete variable domain, with remaining parts taken from reference TRBV30 and TRBJ2-6, reads SQTIHQWPATLVQPVGSPLSLECTVEGTSNPNLYWYRQAAGRGLQLLFYSVGIGQISSEVPQNLSASRPQDRQFILSSKKLLLSDSGFYLCAWSSWGFRSGANVLTFGAGSRLTVL.

The J gene is TRBJ2-7, the V gene TRBV5-1, with D unresolved. V gave up 3 bases and J gave up 2 bases, with 12 bases separating them. CDR1 SGHRS and CDR2 YFSETQ come from the germline V gene. The CDR3 length is 14 residues. The CDR3 region is CASSWATPTYEQYF. CDR3 coding DNA: TGCGCCAGCAGCTGGGCGACGCCTACCTACGAGCAGTACTTC. Drawing the rest from reference TRBV5-1 and TRBJ2-7, the complete variable domain is KAGVTQTPRYLIKTRGQQVTLSCSPISGHRSVSWYQQTPGQGLQFLFEYFSETQRNKGNFPGRFSGRQFSNSRSEMNVSTLELGDSALYLCASSWATPTYEQYFGPGTRLTVT.

This clonotype was detected once. The V and J genes are TRBV5-1 and TRBJ1-2; no firm D call. The ends were cut back, 6 bases at V and 7 bases at J, with 10 bases in the middle. The CDR3 extends over 11 amino acids. Germline V gives CDR1 SGHRS, CDR2 YFSETQ. The CDR3 loop is CASNSGGGYTF. The CDR3 DNA follows: TGCGCCAGCAATTCAGGCGGTGGCTACACCTTC.

This clonotype came up a few times. The V gene is TRBV28, the J gene TRBJ1-5; D ambiguous. The CDR3 consists of 14 residues. Germline CDR1 is MDHEN and CDR2 is SYDVKM. Trimming took off 6 bases at V and 7 bases at J, with 16 bases between the two ends. In DNA, the CDR3 is TGTGCCAGCAGACCGGGATTCGCCGGGCAGCCCCAGCATTTT. Protein product: CASRPGFAGQPQHF.

This clonotype was detected ten times or more. V and J are TRBV29-1 and TRBJ2-7; TRBD1 is a possible D gene (6 bases). V lost 6 bases to trimming and J lost 5 bases, with 11 bases between them. Germline assignment: CDR1 SQVTM and CDR2 ANQGSEA. The CDR3 has 11 residues. The CDR3 reads CSVRTENEQYF. CDR3 nucleotide sequence: TGCAGCGTCAGGACAGAAAACGAGCAGTACTTC.